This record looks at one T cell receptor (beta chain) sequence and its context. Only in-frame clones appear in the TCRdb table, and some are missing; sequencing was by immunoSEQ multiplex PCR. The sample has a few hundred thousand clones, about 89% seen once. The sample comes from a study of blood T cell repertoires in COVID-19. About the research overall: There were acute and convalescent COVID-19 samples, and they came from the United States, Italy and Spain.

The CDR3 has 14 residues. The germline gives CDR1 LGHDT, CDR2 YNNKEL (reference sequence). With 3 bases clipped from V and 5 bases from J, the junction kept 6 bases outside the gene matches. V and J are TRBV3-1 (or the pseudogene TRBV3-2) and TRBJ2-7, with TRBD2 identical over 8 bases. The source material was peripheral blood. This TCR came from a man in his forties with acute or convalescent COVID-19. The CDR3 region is CASSHAGGADEQYF. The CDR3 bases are TGTGCCAGCAGCCACGCGGGGGGCGCGGACGAGCAGTACTTC.